This T cell receptor beta chain was recovered during a study of blood T cell repertoires in COVID-19. Study summary: Acute and convalescent COVID-19 specimens originated in the United States, Italy and Spain. PBMCs, B-cell-depleted T cells, or T cells were the source of the cDNA or gDNA that made up the material.

Original data processing: Estimation of nucleated cell counts relied on the amplification of reference gene primers. Data came from immunoSEQ multiplex PCR; TCRdb stores just in-frame clones and leaves some out. From that table come the V and J calls and clone size; the DNA was used to work out D and trimming. The sample consists of some 240,000 clones, 80% of them appearing once. From germline, CDR1 is SGHTS and CDR2 YDEGEE. Trimming removed 4 bases from V and 7 bases from J; junction bases left unmatched: 4. There are 13 residues in the CDR3. This sequence joins TRBV5-8 and TRBJ1-3; 8 bases map to TRBD1. Sequencing was carried out using peripheral blood. The TCR originated in a woman between 65 and 79 years old with acute or convalescent COVID-19. The CDR3 region is CASSAGQVNTIYF. DNA of the CDR3: TGTGCCAGCAGCGCGGGACAGGTGAACACCATATATTTT. The full variable domain, rest sourced from reference TRBV5-8 and TRBJ1-3, is EAGVTQSPTHLIKTRGQQATLRCSPISGHTSVYWYQQALGLGLQFLLWYDEGEERNRGNFPPRFSGRQFPNYSSELNVNALELEDSALYLCASSAGQVNTIYFGEGSWLTVV.